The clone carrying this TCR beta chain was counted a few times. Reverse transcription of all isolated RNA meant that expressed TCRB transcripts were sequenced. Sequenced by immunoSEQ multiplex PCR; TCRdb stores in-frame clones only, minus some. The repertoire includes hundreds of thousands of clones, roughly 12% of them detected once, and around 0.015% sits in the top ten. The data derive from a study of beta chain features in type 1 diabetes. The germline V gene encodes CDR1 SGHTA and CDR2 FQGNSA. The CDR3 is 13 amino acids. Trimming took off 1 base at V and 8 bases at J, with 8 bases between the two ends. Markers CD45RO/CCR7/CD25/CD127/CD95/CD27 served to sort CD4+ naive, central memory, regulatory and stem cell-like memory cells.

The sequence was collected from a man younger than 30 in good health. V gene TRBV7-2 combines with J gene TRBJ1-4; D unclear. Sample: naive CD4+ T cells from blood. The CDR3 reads CASSLDFREKLFF. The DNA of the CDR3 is TGTGCCAGCAGCTTAGATTTTCGGGAAAAACTGTTTTTT.